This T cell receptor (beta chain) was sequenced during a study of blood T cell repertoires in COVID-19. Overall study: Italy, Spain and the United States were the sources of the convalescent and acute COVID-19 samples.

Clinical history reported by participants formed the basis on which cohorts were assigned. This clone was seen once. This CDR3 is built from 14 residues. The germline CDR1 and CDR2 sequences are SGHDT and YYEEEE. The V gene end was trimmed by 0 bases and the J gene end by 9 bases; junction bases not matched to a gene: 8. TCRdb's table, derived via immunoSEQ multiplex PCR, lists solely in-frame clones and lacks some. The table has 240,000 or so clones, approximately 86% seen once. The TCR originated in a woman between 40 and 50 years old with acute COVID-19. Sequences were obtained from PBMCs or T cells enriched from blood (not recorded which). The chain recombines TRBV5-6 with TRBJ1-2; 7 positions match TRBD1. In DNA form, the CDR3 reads TGTGCCAGCAGCTTGGAACAGGGGAATAATCGCTACACCTTC. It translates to CASSLEQGNNRYTF. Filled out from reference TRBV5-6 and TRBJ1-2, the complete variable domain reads DAGVTQSPTHLIKTRGQQVTLRCSPKSGHDTVSWYQQALGQGPQFIFQYYEEEERQRGNFPDRFSGHQFPNYSSELNVNALLLGDSALYLCASSLEQGNNRYTFGSGTRLTVV.